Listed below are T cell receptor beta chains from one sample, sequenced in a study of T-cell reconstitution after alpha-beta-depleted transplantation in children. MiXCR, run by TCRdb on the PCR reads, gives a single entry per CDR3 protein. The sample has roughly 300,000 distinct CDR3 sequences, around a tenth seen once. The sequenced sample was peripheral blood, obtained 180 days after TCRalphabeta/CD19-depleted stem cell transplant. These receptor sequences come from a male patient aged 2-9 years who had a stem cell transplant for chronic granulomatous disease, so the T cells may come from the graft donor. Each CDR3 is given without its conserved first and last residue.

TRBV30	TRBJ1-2	AWSPGHGRGYT
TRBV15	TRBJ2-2	ATSRASGLVAGELF
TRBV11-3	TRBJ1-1	ASSLVSDSLNTEAF
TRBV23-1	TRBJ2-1	ASSQVWCGTGGENEQF
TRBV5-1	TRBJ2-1	ASSWGGGEQF
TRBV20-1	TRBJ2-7	SASGTSGPYEQY
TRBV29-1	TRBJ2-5	SVEDYRSPHQETQY
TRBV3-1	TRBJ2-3	ASSPRTSGSSDTQY
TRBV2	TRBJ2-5	ASRSNTGGISQETQY
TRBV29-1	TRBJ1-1	SVGFLKTRTGANTEAF
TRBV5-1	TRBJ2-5	ASSRGLAGYSFQETQY
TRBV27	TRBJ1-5	ASSPRPRTGPNQPQH
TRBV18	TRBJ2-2	ASSRSGSNTGELF
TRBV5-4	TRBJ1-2	ASSLAPAGTSYGYT
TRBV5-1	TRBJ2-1	ASSGGQNYNEQF
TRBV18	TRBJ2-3	ASSPSGTTFGDTQY
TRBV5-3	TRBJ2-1	ARSCLTSGGTYNEQF
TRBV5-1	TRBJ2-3	ASSREAPTDTQY
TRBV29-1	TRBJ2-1	SVGAGGYYNEQF
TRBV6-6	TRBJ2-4	ASSTDRGIQY
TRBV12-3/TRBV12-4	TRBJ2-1	ASSFSGNSYNEQF
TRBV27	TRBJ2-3	ASSLKGRGESLDTQY
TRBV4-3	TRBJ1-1	ASSQEGLTEAF
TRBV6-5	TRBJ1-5	ASSYQGTGGSNQPQH
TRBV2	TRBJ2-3	ASIQGRTDTQY
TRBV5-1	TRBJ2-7	ASSLTHRTSGKYEQY
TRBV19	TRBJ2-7	ASSIVPYEQY
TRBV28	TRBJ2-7	ASSYPLQGRAYEQY